This T cell receptor (beta chain) is drawn from a study of T-cell reconstitution after alpha-beta-depleted transplantation in children. General study findings and limits: About two months after transplant, alpha-beta T cells reportedly came from several hundred expanded graft clones. In some patients, recipient T cells and intrathymic progenitors surviving conditioning explained high day-60 diversity. Counts and diversity of T cells one year after transplant came mostly from newly produced T cells.

Unique molecular identifiers were incorporated into the prepared TCRbeta library. From the PCR reads, TCRdb called clonotypes with MiXCR, one entry per CDR3 protein. The sample contains approximately 190,000 distinct CDR3 sequences, about 8.7% of which appear only once. This clonotype was observed at least ten times. Its antigen is still unknown. Germline CDR1 is SGHRS and CDR2 is YFSETQ. CDR3 length equals 15 residues. V gave up 0 bases and J gave up 0 bases, with 9 bases separating them. The material sequenced was PBMCs, mostly from graft donor cells, taken 360 days after TCRalphabeta/CD19-depleted stem cell transplant. The TCR was taken from a male patient between 2 and 15 years old who had a stem cell transplant for acute myeloid leukemia, so the T cells may come from the graft donor. The rearrangement joins TRBV5-1 to TRBJ1-2, with D uncertain. CDR3 in DNA: TGCGCCAGCAGCTTGGATGACGGAGCTAACTATGGCTACACCTTC. Its protein product is CASSLDDGANYGYTF.